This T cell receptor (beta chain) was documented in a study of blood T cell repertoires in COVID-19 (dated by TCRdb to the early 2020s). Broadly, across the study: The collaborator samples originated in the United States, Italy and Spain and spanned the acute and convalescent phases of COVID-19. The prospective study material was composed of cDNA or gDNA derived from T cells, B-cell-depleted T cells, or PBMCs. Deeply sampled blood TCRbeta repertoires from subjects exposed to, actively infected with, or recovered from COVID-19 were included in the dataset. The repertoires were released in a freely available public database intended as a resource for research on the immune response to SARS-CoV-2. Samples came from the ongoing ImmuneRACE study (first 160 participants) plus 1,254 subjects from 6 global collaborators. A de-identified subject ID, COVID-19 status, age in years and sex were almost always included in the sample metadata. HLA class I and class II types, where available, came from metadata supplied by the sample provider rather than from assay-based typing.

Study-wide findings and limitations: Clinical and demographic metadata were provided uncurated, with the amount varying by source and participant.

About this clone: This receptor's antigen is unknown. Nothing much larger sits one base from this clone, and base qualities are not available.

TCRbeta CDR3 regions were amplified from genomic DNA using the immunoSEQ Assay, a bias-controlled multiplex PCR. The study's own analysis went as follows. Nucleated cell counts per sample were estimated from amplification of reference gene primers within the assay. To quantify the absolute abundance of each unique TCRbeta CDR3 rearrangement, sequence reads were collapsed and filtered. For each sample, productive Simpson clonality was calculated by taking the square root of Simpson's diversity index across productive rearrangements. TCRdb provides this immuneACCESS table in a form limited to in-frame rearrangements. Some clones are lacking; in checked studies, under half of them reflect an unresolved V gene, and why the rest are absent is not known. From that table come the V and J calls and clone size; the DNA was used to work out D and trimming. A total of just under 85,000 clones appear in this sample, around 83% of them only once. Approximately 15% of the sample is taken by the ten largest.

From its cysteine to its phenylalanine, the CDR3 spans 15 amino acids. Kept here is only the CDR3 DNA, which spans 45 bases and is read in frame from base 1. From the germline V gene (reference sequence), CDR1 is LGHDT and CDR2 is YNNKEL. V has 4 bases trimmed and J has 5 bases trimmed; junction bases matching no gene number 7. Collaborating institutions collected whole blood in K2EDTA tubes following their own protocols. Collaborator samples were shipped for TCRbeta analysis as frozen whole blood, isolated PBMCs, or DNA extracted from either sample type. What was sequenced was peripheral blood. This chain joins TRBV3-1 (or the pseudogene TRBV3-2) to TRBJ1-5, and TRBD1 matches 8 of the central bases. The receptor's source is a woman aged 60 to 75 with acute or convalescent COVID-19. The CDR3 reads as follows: CASSLSDRDHQPQHF. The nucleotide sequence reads TGTGCCAGCAGCCTCTCGGACAGGGATCATCAGCCCCAGCATTTT.